The present entry profiles one TCR beta chain with its context. Its antigen is still unknown. This sample was taken from a study of cytomegalovirus exposure and HLA in healthy donors (dated by TCRdb to about 2017). In the study overall: In an earlier analysis of around 540 of the donors, less than 350 Gb of sequence data and about 110 million unique TCR beta sequences from 180 million or so T cells were reported. An early release covering approximately 600 HLA-typed donors comprised around 300 gigabases of sequencing data and approximately 85 million unique TCR sequences. Among the roughly 390 genotyped donors, approximately 77% belonged to the genetic ancestry cluster associated with self-reported Caucasian donors. The aim of the study was to test whether cataloging public T cell receptors could identify signatures of past pathogen exposure. The T cell repertoires of around 670 subjects were profiled by immunosequencing and related to cytomegalovirus serostatus. Besides the first cohort of roughly 700 subjects, a separate validation cohort made up of 120 or so different subjects was used. To predict cytomegalovirus infection status, the study brought together high-throughput TCR immunosequencing, statistical association of individual TCRs with disease status, and machine learning. To study patterns of TCR occurrence, a later analysis re-analyzed previously published TCR beta repertoires from 700 or so donors and added high-resolution HLA genotyping. The later analysis used no new phenotypic data to find candidate immune exposures, relying instead on TCR beta sequences and their occurrence across donors. In an earlier analysis of a few hundred of the donors, high-throughput TCR beta sequencing was used to judge whether each TCR beta V gene segment behaved as functional or pseudogenic. Donor age, sex, ethnicity and CMV serostatus were compiled together with the repertoire data. A later genetic analysis used genome-wide SNP genotypes for about 60% of the roughly 670 donors, treating that subset as a discovery cohort. All discovery cohort repertoires had been generated using a single sequencing platform. HLA typing included class I and class II loci at four-digit resolution. Typing coverage differed by locus: A, B, C, DRB1 and DQB1 were typed in roughly 629-630 donors, DQA1 in 522, DPA1 in over 600, and DPB1 in approximately 450. Because of strong linkage in the cohort, five DR-DQ haplotypes were treated as single units for association and clustering. Among around 400 genotyped donors of the cohort, an average of approximately 240,000 unique TCR beta nucleotide sequences was sequenced per donor, of which about 18% were non-productive.

The cohort comprised some 730 healthy bone marrow donors. At the time of sampling, every cohort member was nominally healthy, though immune exposures that went unrecorded were likely present. The donor tested CMV seropositive, placing the donor among the 290 or so seropositive members of the cohort. Each donor provided a peripheral blood sample, and peripheral blood mononuclear cells were used for TCR beta sequencing. Genomic DNA extraction from the blood cell samples was performed with the Qiagen DNeasy Blood Extraction Kit. What the study reported, not specific to this receptor: In vitro tests confirmed that three of the cytomegalovirus-associated TCR beta chains recognize cytomegalovirus antigens. According to a later analysis, most CMV-associated TCR beta chains appeared to be HLA-restricted, and the HLA associations seemed to be driven largely by CMV exposure. Because counts were too low, fewer than 20 rarely observed V segments, including chromosome 9 orphons, were excluded from the earlier analysis of 500 to 700 of the donors. A later analysis reported that several top co-occurrence clusters appeared linked to parvovirus B19, influenza, CMV and Epstein-Barr virus. A total of 150 to 200 TCR beta chains were listed by the study as associated with cytomegalovirus. At a false discovery rate of 0.05, a later analysis linked 16,951 TCR beta sequences to specific HLA alleles. In a later genetic analysis, fewer N-insertions in productive TCRs were reported among donors in an Asian-associated ancestry cluster than the approximately 710-donor mean. Sequencing depth was assumed to be roughly uniform across donors in the presence/absence analyses, though that assumption may not hold. In an earlier analysis of about 550 of the donors, most TCR beta V segments were observed in productive rearrangements about 90% or about 30% of the time, broadly matching IMGT annotations. A further reported finding was that TCR beta sequences accurately predicted the HLA-A and HLA-B alleles for most subjects in the first cohort. Some IMGT-functional V segments, including TRBV6-2 and TRBV6-3, could not be told apart with the 87-base-pair reads, so those segments were excluded. Assigning TCR associations to individual alleles was difficult when HLA alleles, especially DR and DQ, strongly co-occurred. Only TCR beta chains were sequenced in this cohort, and the absence of alpha or paired-chain data limited detectable features. Correlated functional status among segregating V segments might be attributable to linkage disequilibrium, but an unknown experimental factor could not be ruled out. Because some donors lacked HLA typing at each locus, the association tests relied only on the typed subset. According to the authors, the approach could potentially be generalized to other disease states and immunological phenotypes. In a later analysis, HLA-associated TCR beta chains showed more clonal expansion and lower generation probabilities than non-associated chains that were equally common. Immune exposure information for the cohort was limited to CMV serostatus. A cluster of highly shared sequence variants was judged likely to be a technical artifact of the sequencing pipeline. Most TCR sequences were observed very rarely across donors, whereas some public TCRs were present in many individuals. In a later analysis, TCR association rates were found to vary across HLA loci, with the most associated TCRs seen for DRB1 alleles and the fewest for HLA-C alleles. In a later genetic analysis, a missense DCLRE1C variant was associated with V-gene and J-gene trimming of TCR beta chains, and the association was replicated in an independent cohort. The classifier was reported to diagnose cytomegalovirus status with high specificity and sensitivity in both the original and validation cohorts.

To prepare the library, the immunoSEQ multiplex PCR assay was applied. For the multiplex PCR, a mixture combining 60 forward primers for TCR Vbeta segments and 13 reverse primers for TCR Jbeta segments was used. A multiplex PCR assay on genomic DNA amplified the CDR3 region of rearranged TCR beta genes. The Illumina HiSeq System was used to sequence the amplified TCR beta libraries as 87-base-pair reads. The paper's data handling went like this. A later analysis counted some 74 million unique TCR beta chains across the 700 or so repertoires, and some 11 million of these chains were shared by at least two donors. Raw reads were error-corrected and collapsed into unique sequences with a nearest-neighbor algorithm that merged closely related sequences to remove PCR and sequencing errors. To assign V, D and J gene segments, CDR3 sequences were aligned to IMGT reference sequences. Each retained sequence needed at least a six-nucleotide match to both a V gene segment and a J gene segment. A rearrangement counted as productive if the CDR3 had no stop codons and remained in frame with V and J, and every other rearrangement counted as non-productive. Following IMGT convention, CDR3 was defined as the stretch from the second conserved V-encoded cysteine to the conserved J-encoded phenylalanine. The earlier analysis of fewer than 750 of the donors excluded sequences that lacked an unambiguous match to a single V gene segment. In an earlier analysis of approximately 550 of the donors, V segments were called functional above 56.7% productive rearrangements and were called segregating when the between-donor standard deviation exceeded 5%. To diagnose cytomegalovirus status from the catalog of TCR beta chain sequences, a statistical classification framework was built. V and J gene assignment, in a later analysis, came from comparing TCR nucleotide sequences with IMGT/GENE-DB human TR gene sequences. In a later analysis, CDR3 sequences and most-parsimonious VDJ recombination scenarios were assigned using the TCRdist pipeline. In a later analysis, each TCR beta chain was defined by its CDR3 amino acid sequence together with its V-gene family, and reads without a unique V-gene family were excluded. A later analysis removed 592 highly shared, low-generation-probability nucleotide sequences to deal with suspected cross-contamination and a sequencing artifact. A later analysis calculated a clonal expansion index for each public chain from normalized within-repertoire ranks of inferred template counts. Generation probabilities in a later analysis came from a VDJ recombination model fitted to out-of-frame rearrangements, and those results were checked against IGoR. In a later analysis, TCR-TCR, TCR-HLA and TCR-CMV co-occurrence was scored with hypergeometric tests, and a repertoire-size bias correction was applied to TCR pairs. In a later analysis, false discovery rates were estimated by permuting HLA or CMV assignments 20 times. In a later analysis, co-occurring TCRs were grouped using DBSCAN, and TCRdist sequence similarity was added for clustering within HLA-allele-positive subsets. Repertoires with fewer than 30,000 or more than 120,000 public chains, plus five repertoires with anomalous nucleotide sharing, were excluded from co-occurrence clustering. TCRdb took this table from immuneACCESS and kept in-frame rearrangements with V and J called. Such tables lack part of the clones; where checked against another copy, unresolved V genes explain under half of the gap, and the rest is unexplained. V and J calls and clone size are copied from that table; D and trimming were computed from the DNA. For this sample, the table gives approximately 170,000 clones. 0.75% to 0.85% of the sample comes from the top ten.

Spanning cysteine to phenylalanine, the CDR3 consists of 15 amino acids. The kept DNA is CDR3 alone, 45 bases in frame from the first base. V drops 3 bases and J drops 0 bases, leaving 12 bases in between. CDR1 and CDR2 are read off the germline V gene as SGHRS and YFSETQ. The V gene is TRBV5-1 and the J gene is TRBJ2-5; the D gene is not confidently resolved. The clonotype was recovered from a woman aged 18-35 years in good health and CMV-seropositive. The sample taken for sequencing was PBMCs. The CDR3 protein sequence reads: CASSWRATDQETQYF. The DNA sequence follows: TGCGCCAGCAGCTGGCGAGCGACCGACCAAGAGACCCAGTACTTC.